The subject of this entry is one T cell receptor (beta chain). The antigen is unknown. This sample is drawn from a study of tumor and adjacent non-tumor tissue in lung cancer. No cell sorting was done before RNA was extracted from the tissue. More than 3 cm separated this lung sample from the edge of the tumor. Newly diagnosed lung cancer patients had thoracic surgery in China, August–late 2014, without prior chemotherapy. Overall study findings and caveats: Significantly higher TCR diversity was found in tumor than normal lung. In normal lung, the top 100 clones were significantly more dominant than in tumor. Tumor TCR diversity, when higher, was linked to shorter survival.

The library came from three nested PCR rounds adapted from ARM-PCR protocols. TCRdb reanalysed the multiplex PCR reads using MiXCR and keeps one entry per CDR3 protein. Of around 75,000 distinct CDR3 sequences in the sample, 65% to 75% were seen once. Germline V gene lookup returns CDR1 DFQATT and CDR2 SNEGSKA (reference sequence). The CDR3 runs 14 residues. With 8 bases removed from V and 4 bases from J, the gap between germline ends came to 21 bases. Sequenced material: distant non-tumor lung tissue. This TCR came from a woman aged 45-65 years with non-small cell lung cancer. This rearrangement joins TRBV20-1 to TRBJ2-7; D is unresolved. The CDR3 sequence is CSIRITVGTYEQYF. CDR3 bases: TGCAGTATCCGTATAACCGTGGGTACGTACGAGCAGTACTTC.